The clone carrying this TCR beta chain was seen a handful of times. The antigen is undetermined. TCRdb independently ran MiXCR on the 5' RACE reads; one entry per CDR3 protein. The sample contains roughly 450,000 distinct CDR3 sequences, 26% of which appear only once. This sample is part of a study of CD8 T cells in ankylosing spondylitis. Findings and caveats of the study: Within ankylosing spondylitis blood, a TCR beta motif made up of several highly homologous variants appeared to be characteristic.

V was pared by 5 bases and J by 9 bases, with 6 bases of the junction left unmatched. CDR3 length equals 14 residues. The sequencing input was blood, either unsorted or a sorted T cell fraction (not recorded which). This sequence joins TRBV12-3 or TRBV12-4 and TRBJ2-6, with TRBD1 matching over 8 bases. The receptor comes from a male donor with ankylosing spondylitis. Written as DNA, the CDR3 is TGTGCCAGCAGTCTGAGACAGGGGAACAACGTCCTGACTTTC. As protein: CASSLRQGNNVLTF.